This is a list of T cell receptor beta chains from one sample in a study of cytomegalovirus exposure and HLA in healthy donors. Here immunoSEQ multiplex PCR was the method, and the copy in TCRdb shows in-frame clones only, minus some. The sample lists 95,000 or so clones; about 76% were seen once. Sequenced sample: PBMCs. All receptors derive from a woman aged 70-85 years in good health and CMV-seropositive. Each CDR3 is given with its conserved first and last residue. Fields, in order: J gene, V gene, clone size, CDR3 protein. Part of the rows lack a size; the others show once, few, many or a class for expanded clones.

j_call: TRBJ2-1
v_call: TRBV5-1
clone_size: .
cdr3_aa: CASRPRLAGGPVADNEQFF

j_call: TRBJ2-1
v_call: TRBV7-2
clone_size: .
cdr3_aa: CASSYMGLYNEQFF

j_call: TRBJ2-7
v_call: TRBV5-1
clone_size: .
cdr3_aa: CASSSREQPYEQYF

j_call: TRBJ2-7
v_call: TRBV7-2
clone_size: .
cdr3_aa: CASSPGLGSYEQYF

j_call: TRBJ2-1
v_call: TRBV27
clone_size: few
cdr3_aa: CASSSARNQQFF

j_call: TRBJ2-3
v_call: TRBV7-9
clone_size: .
cdr3_aa: CASSQDRPSTDTQYF

j_call: TRBJ2-1
v_call: TRBV29-1
clone_size: .
cdr3_aa: CSVEDRDNEQFF

j_call: TRBJ1-2
v_call: TRBV4-1
clone_size: few
cdr3_aa: CASSQVLGDRYTF

j_call: TRBJ2-2
v_call: TRBV7-3
clone_size: .
cdr3_aa: CASSLLAGAGELFF

j_call: TRBJ1-1
v_call: TRBV27
clone_size: .
cdr3_aa: CASRKLSGDLDEAFF

j_call: TRBJ2-3
v_call: TRBV29-1
clone_size: .
cdr3_aa: CSVLQGLDTQYF

j_call: TRBJ1-5
v_call: TRBV18
clone_size: .
cdr3_aa: CASSPPDRVSNQPQHF

j_call: TRBJ1-5
v_call: TRBV5-6
clone_size: few
cdr3_aa: CASSLRSAFGQPQHF

j_call: TRBJ1-4
v_call: TRBV15
clone_size: .
cdr3_aa: CATSRADSFNEKLFF

j_call: TRBJ1-1
v_call: TRBV6-5
clone_size: .
cdr3_aa: CASSYITQGNTEAFF

j_call: TRBJ1-2
v_call: TRBV28
clone_size: .
cdr3_aa: CASSLSRGINYGYTF

j_call: TRBJ1-6
v_call: TRBV30
clone_size: .
cdr3_aa: CAWSVSRTSSYNSPLHF

j_call: TRBJ2-7
v_call: TRBV7-7
clone_size: few
cdr3_aa: CASTFCGRTAYEQYF

j_call: TRBJ2-7
v_call: TRBV28
clone_size: .
cdr3_aa: CASKGTVSYEQYF

j_call: TRBJ2-1
v_call: TRBV5-8
clone_size: few
cdr3_aa: CASRGRIMVPREETYNEQFF

j_call: TRBJ1-1
v_call: TRBV6-5
clone_size: .
cdr3_aa: CASSYLGSTEAFF

j_call: TRBJ2-1
v_call: TRBV7-7
clone_size: .
cdr3_aa: CASSPTSGRAAEQFF

j_call: TRBJ1-2
v_call: TRBV29-1
clone_size: few
cdr3_aa: CSATRSGNYGYTF

j_call: TRBJ1-1
v_call: TRBV19
clone_size: .
cdr3_aa: CASSILWGGRATEAFF

j_call: TRBJ2-5
v_call: TRBV5-1
clone_size: .
cdr3_aa: CASSWTAGETQYF

j_call: .
v_call: TRBV6-5
clone_size: .
cdr3_aa: CASSDRSYSYEQYF

j_call: TRBJ1-2
v_call: TRBV21-1
clone_size: .
cdr3_aa: CASSKGPGAYGYTF

j_call: TRBJ2-5
v_call: TRBV28
clone_size: .
cdr3_aa: CASSDRGSQETQYF

j_call: TRBJ2-1
v_call: TRBV4-3
clone_size: once
cdr3_aa: CASSPYRDTYNEQFF

j_call: TRBJ1-4
v_call: TRBV18
clone_size: .
cdr3_aa: CASSIFSGQGFELFF

j_call: TRBJ1-1
v_call: TRBV6-1
clone_size: .
cdr3_aa: CATRDTEAFF

j_call: TRBJ2-3
v_call: TRBV6-6
clone_size: .
cdr3_aa: CASRPTGGPSTDTQYF

j_call: TRBJ1-1
v_call: TRBV7-9
clone_size: .
cdr3_aa: CASSLLTEAFF

j_call: TRBJ2-2
v_call: TRBV9
clone_size: .
cdr3_aa: CASSVGSGGVDTGELFF

j_call: TRBJ1-4
v_call: TRBV5-6
clone_size: few
cdr3_aa: CASSWGEGTGDEKLFF

j_call: TRBJ2-1
v_call: TRBV7-8
clone_size: .
cdr3_aa: CASSSGNEQFF

j_call: TRBJ2-7
v_call: TRBV28
clone_size: many
cdr3_aa: CASRGLVSSYEQYF

j_call: TRBJ2-7
v_call: TRBV30
clone_size: .
cdr3_aa: CAWSVRVAYEQYF

j_call: TRBJ2-1
v_call: TRBV2
clone_size: once
cdr3_aa: CASSGSSAGSYNEQFF

j_call: TRBJ2-7
v_call: TRBV28
clone_size: .
cdr3_aa: CASSSPGVLPHEQYF

j_call: TRBJ2-3
v_call: TRBV4-2
clone_size: .
cdr3_aa: CASSPKAIAGGGDTQYF

j_call: TRBJ2-1
v_call: TRBV7-2
clone_size: .
cdr3_aa: CASSRPTGEFYNEQFF

j_call: TRBJ2-7
v_call: TRBV7-9
clone_size: .
cdr3_aa: CASSPDTSSYEQYF

j_call: TRBJ1-2
v_call: TRBV6-5
clone_size: .
cdr3_aa: CASRLVSSYGYTF

j_call: TRBJ2-2
v_call: TRBV10-3
clone_size: .
cdr3_aa: CAISESRDRGRYTGELFF

j_call: TRBJ1-5
v_call: TRBV2
clone_size: .
cdr3_aa: CASSQNRGQPQHF

j_call: .
v_call: TRBV7-2
clone_size: .
cdr3_aa: CASSPRTGGSYEQYF

j_call: TRBJ2-1
v_call: TRBV19
clone_size: .
cdr3_aa: CASSSPGGAYNEQFF

j_call: TRBJ2-3
v_call: TRBV6-6
clone_size: .
cdr3_aa: CASSYSTSAATGTQYF

j_call: TRBJ2-5
v_call: TRBV7-9
clone_size: .
cdr3_aa: CASSLSSGRQGETQYF

j_call: TRBJ2-1
v_call: TRBV7-2
clone_size: .
cdr3_aa: CASSSSGDNEQFF

j_call: TRBJ2-7
v_call: TRBV4-2
clone_size: .
cdr3_aa: CASSLRQGEGDEQYF

j_call: TRBJ2-1
v_call: TRBV9
clone_size: .
cdr3_aa: CASSVAGSYNEQFF

j_call: TRBJ1-5
v_call: TRBV19
clone_size: .
cdr3_aa: CASMDSFNQPQHF